Listed below are T cell receptor beta chains from one sample, sequenced in a study of cytomegalovirus exposure and HLA in healthy donors. Measured with immunoSEQ multiplex PCR; TCRdb has only the in-frame clones, and not every one. Of approximately 120,000 clones in the sample, 65% to 90% were seen once. Sequenced: PBMCs. The receptors originated from a woman under 40 in good health and CMV-seronegative. Both conserved end residues are part of each CDR3. D genes are given only for firm matches. Clone size, where shown, is once, few, many, or a class for clones that have expanded.

DNA	CDR3	J	V	D	size
TGTGCCAGCAGCTTAGTTATCTCCTATAATTCACCCCTCCACTTT	CASSLVISYNSPLHF	TRBJ1-6	TRBV7-8	NA	NA
TGTGCCAGCAGTTACTATGGGGCGCAGACTGAAGCTTTCTTT	CASSYYGAQTEAFF	TRBJ1-1	TRBV6-5	NA	NA
TGCGCCAGCAGCATACCCTCACAGGGGGCCTATGGCTACACCTTC	CASSIPSQGAYGYTF	TRBJ1-2	TRBV5-1	TRBD1	few
TGTGCCAGCAGCTCGACAGGGGGTCGAGGCTACACCTTC	CASSSTGGRGYTF	TRBJ1-2	TRBV11-3	TRBD1	NA
TGTGCCAGCAGCTTCGACAGGGGCTACGAGCAGTACTTC	CASSFDRGYEQYF	TRBJ2-7	TRBV7-8	TRBD1	NA
TGTGCCAGCAGGAACTCGGGACTAGCGGACTCCAATGAGCAGTTCTTC	CASRNSGLADSNEQFF	TRBJ2-1	TRBV6-6	TRBD2	NA
TGTGCTAGTGGTTTCAGGGAAGAGACCCAGTACTTC	CASGFREETQYF	TRBJ2-5	TRBV12-5	NA	NA
TGCGCCAGCAGCCTTCCGGGGTTTGGAAACGAGCAGTACTTC	CASSLPGFGNEQYF	TRBJ2-7	TRBV4-1	NA	NA
TGCGCCAGCAGCTTGGGAGGACTCCAAACGGCTGGAAACACCATATATTTT	CASSLGGLQTAGNTIYF	TRBJ1-3	TRBV5-1	NA	NA
TGTGCCAGTAGGAAGATGACAGGGAACTATGGCTACACCTTC	CASRKMTGNYGYTF	TRBJ1-2	TRBV19	TRBD1	NA
TGTGCCACCAGCAGGGGACTAGCGGGAGTCTCCGAGCAGTACTTC	CATSRGLAGVSEQYF	TRBJ2-7	TRBV15	TRBD2	NA
TGTGCCAGCAGCTTGGGACTAGCGGTCTCCTACGAGCAGTACTTC	CASSLGLAVSYEQYF	TRBJ2-7	TRBV5-4	TRBD2	NA
TGTGCCAGCAGTTTCGGACTAGCGGGAGTAGATGAGCAGTTCTTC	CASSFGLAGVDEQFF	TRBJ2-1	TRBV7-9	TRBD2	NA
TGTGCCAGCAGCCCTCGACTAGCGGCCTACGAGCAGTACTTC	CASSPRLAAYEQYF	TRBJ2-7	TRBV7-2	TRBD2	NA
TGTGCCAGCAGCCCGAGGGGACTTGGCTACACCTTC	CASSPRGLGYTF	TRBJ1-2	TRBV7-9	NA	NA
TGCGCCAGCAGCTTGGGTGAGGCCTACGAGCAGTACTTC	CASSLGEAYEQYF	TRBJ2-7	TRBV5-1	NA	NA
TGTGCCAGCTCACCATCGGGAGGCCCACTGGGGGCCCAGTACTTC	CASSPSGGPLGAQYF	TRBJ2-5	TRBV18	TRBD2	NA
TGTGCCAGCAGTTCAACAGGGGTTGGCAATCAGCCCCAGCATTTT	CASSSTGVGNQPQHF	TRBJ1-5	TRBV28	TRBD1	NA
TGCGCCAGCAGCTTGGCCGGGGTTATAGCGGTGGATGAGCAGTTCTTC	CASSLAGVIAVDEQFF	TRBJ2-1	TRBV5-1	NA	NA
TGTGCCAGCAGGCCCGACAGGGGAGCTGGAAACACCATATATTTT	CASRPDRGAGNTIYF	TRBJ1-3	TRBV28	TRBD1	few
TGCGCCAGCAGCCAAGAGAGGGACAGCTCTGGAAACACCATATATTTT	CASSQERDSSGNTIYF	TRBJ1-3	TRBV4-1	TRBD1	few
TGTGCCATCAGAGCCACCGGGACTAGCGGGAGAGAAAGGCGGGCAGATACGCAGTATTTT	CAIRATGTSGRERRADTQYF	TRBJ2-3	TRBV10-3	TRBD2	NA
TGCGCCAGCAGCCTTGGACTAGCGGGGGTAACGAGCTCCTACAATGAGCAGTTCTTC	CASSLGLAGVTSSYNEQFF	TRBJ2-1	TRBV5-1	TRBD2	NA
TGCAGCGTTGCCGTAGCGGGAGAAACTGAGCAGTTCTTC	CSVAVAGETEQFF	TRBJ2-1	TRBV29-1	TRBD2	NA
TGTGCCAGCAGCCCCCGGAGTACCAACTATGGCTACACCTTC	CASSPRSTNYGYTF	TRBJ1-2	TRBV7-6	NA	NA
TGTGCCAGCAGCTTAATTTCAGGGGTGAACACTGAAGCTTTCTTT	CASSLISGVNTEAFF	TRBJ1-1	TRBV7-2	NA	NA
TGTGCCAGCAGCATGGACAGGGAGGAGACCCAGTACTTC	CASSMDREETQYF	TRBJ2-5	TRBV6-1	TRBD1	NA
TGTGCCAGCAGATTCCGGGACAGCCCGTATCAGCCCCAGCATTTT	CASRFRDSPYQPQHF	TRBJ1-5	TRBV2	TRBD1	few
TGTGCCAGCAGCTTCGGACAGATCAATAGCAATCAGCCCCAGCATTTT	CASSFGQINSNQPQHF	TRBJ1-5	TRBV7-2	NA	NA